Each of the 5 T cell receptor beta chains below was sequenced from the same sample in a study of shared clonotypes between healthy human individuals. Repertoires were generated with immunoSEQ multiplex PCR, while TCRdb's copy carries only in-frame clones and drops some. Of roughly 660,000 clones in the sample, less than 95% were seen once. The source material was memory CD8+ T cells from PBMCs. Subset described: CD45RO+ cells pooled with CCR7-negative TemRA cells. These receptors originate from a man aged 18-30 years in good health. Some clones in this sample may be carry-over from other donors' samples.

V usage is TRBV5-4 and J usage is TRBJ2-3; 9 nucleotides agree with TRBD1. This CDR3 contains 17 residues. Germline trimming cut 1 base from V and 3 bases from J; bases unmatched to any gene: 9. Germline assignment: CDR1 SGHNT and CDR2 YYREEE (reference sequence). CDR3 coding DNA: TGTGCCAGCAGCTTGCTGGGACAGGGTTCTTCTACAGATACGCAGTATTTT. The encoded protein is CASSLLGQGSSTDTQYF.

This chain connects TRBV5-1 to TRBJ2-3; TRBD2 aligns across 10 bases. Per the germline V gene, CDR1 is SGHRS and CDR2 is YFSETQ. The CDR3 is made up of 18 amino acids. Losses at the gene ends were 0 bases for V and 0 bases for J; bases not matched to a gene: 7. CDR3 DNA sequence: TGCGCCAGCAGCTTGGAACCGGGACTAGCGTCTAGCACAGATACGCAGTATTTT. It specifies CASSLEPGLASSTDTQYF.

V usage is TRBV28 and J usage is TRBJ2-7; D is undetermined. V lost 4 bases and J lost 2, with 6 bases in between. There are 12 residues in the CDR3. Germline V lookup: CDR1 MDHEN, CDR2 SYDVKM. CDR3 sequence (DNA): TGTGCCAGCAGTTCGCGGACCTACGAGCAGTACTTC. It encodes CASSSRTYEQYF.

The genes are TRBV9 and TRBJ1-2; 10 bases align to TRBD1. Germline loops: CDR1 SGDLS, CDR2 YYNGEE. V was pared by 0 bases and J by 7 bases, with 15 bases of the junction left unmatched. This CDR3 region has 18 residues. CDR3 in amino acids: CASSVGLRTGGGIGGYTF. The CDR3 bases are TGTGCCAGCAGCGTAGGCTTAAGGACAGGGGGTGGAATAGGTGGCTACACCTTC.

The CDR3 nucleotides read TGCAGCGTTATGGTGAGCTCCTACGAGCAGTACTTC. Amino acid sequence: CSVMVSSYEQYF. This chain connects TRBV29-1 to TRBJ2-7; D gene ambiguous. The CDR3 totals 12 residues. Trimming removed 5 bases at V and 0 bases at J, with 8 bases between. CDR1 and CDR2 from the germline V gene are SQVTM and ANQGSEA.